This T cell receptor (beta chain) was recovered during a study of cytomegalovirus exposure and HLA in healthy donors. Remarks on this clone: Its specificity is not known.

Germline V gene sequence: CDR1 KGHSH, CDR2 LQKENI. This CDR3 spans 14 amino acids. V was pared by 4 bases and J by 1 base, with 0 bases of the junction left unmatched. Researchers ran the PCR with 60 Vbeta and 13 Jbeta primers. TCRdb's table, derived via immunoSEQ multiplex PCR, lists solely in-frame clones and lacks some. The sample has 75,000 to 95,000 clones, approximately 78% seen once; the top ten hold approximately 4.7%. The study, taken as a whole, reports: Earlier results showed most TCR beta V segments being productive about 87% or about 30% of the time. Later analysis suggested links between common viral pathogens and several top significant clusters.

The chain joins TRBV18 to TRBJ2-1; 8 positions agree with TRBD2. Sequences were obtained from PBMCs. This TCR came from a male donor in good health and CMV-seropositive. Here the CDR3 reads CASSRGGSYNEQFF. The CDR3 DNA follows: TGTGCCAGCTCACGCGGGGGGTCCTACAATGAGCAGTTCTTC.